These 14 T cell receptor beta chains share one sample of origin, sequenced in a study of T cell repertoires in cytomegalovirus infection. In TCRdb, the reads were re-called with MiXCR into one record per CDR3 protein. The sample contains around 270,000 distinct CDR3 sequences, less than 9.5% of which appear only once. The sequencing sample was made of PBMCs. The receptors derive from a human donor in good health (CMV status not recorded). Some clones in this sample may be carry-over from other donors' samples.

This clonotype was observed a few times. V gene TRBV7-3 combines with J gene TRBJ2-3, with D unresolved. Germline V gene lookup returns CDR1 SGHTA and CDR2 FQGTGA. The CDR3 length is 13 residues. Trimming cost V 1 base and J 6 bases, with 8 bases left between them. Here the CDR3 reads CASSLSVRDTQYF. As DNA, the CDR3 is TGTGCCAGCAGCTTAAGCGTGAGGGATACGCAGTATTTT.

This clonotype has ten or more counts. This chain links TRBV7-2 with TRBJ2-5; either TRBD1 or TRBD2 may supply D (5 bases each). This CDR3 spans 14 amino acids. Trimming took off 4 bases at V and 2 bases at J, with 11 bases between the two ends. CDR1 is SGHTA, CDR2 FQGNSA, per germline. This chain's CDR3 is CASSWGSKQETQYF. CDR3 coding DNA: TGTGCCAGCAGCTGGGGGAGCAAGCAAGAGACCCAGTACTTC.

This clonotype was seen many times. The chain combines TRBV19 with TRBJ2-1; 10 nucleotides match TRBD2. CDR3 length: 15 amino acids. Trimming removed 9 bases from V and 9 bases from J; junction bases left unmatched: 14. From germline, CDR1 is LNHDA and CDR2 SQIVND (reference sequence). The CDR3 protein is CASSKLAGKRVEQFF. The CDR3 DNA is TGTGCCAGCTCTAAACTAGCGGGGAAGAGGGTTGAGCAGTTCTTC.

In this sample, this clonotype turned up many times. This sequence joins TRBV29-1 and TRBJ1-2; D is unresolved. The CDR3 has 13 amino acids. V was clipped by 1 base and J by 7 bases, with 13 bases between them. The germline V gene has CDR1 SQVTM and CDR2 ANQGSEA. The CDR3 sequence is CSVEVLGLGGYTF. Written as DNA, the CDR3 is TGCAGCGTTGAAGTGTTGGGGTTAGGTGGCTACACCTTC.

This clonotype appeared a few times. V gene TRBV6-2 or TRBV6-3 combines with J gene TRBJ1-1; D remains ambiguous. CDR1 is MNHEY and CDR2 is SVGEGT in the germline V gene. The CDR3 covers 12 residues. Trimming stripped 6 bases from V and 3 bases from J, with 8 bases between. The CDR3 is CASRSDYTEAFF. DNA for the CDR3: TGTGCCAGCAGGAGCGATTACACTGAAGCTTTCTTT.

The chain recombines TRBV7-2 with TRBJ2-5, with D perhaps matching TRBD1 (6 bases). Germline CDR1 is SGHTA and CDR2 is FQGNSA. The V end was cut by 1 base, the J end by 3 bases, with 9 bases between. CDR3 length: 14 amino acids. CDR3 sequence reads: CASSLGTAKETQYF. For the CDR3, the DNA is TGTGCCAGCAGCTTAGGGACAGCCAAAGAGACCCAGTACTTC.

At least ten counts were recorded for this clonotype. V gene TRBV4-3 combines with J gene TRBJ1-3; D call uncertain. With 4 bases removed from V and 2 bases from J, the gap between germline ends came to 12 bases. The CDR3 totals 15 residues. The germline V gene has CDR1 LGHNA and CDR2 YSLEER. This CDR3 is CASSLTPAAGNTIYF. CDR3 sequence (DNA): TGCGCCAGCAGCCTAACCCCGGCTGCTGGAAACACCATATATTTT.

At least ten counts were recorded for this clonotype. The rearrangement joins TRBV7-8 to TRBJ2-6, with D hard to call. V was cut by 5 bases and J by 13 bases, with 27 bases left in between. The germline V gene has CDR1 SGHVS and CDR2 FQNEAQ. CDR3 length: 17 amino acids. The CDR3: CASSRYGPGSGEKVLTF. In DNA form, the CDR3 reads TGTGCCAGCAGCCGATACGGCCCCGGTTCAGGTGAAAAGGTCCTGACTTTC.

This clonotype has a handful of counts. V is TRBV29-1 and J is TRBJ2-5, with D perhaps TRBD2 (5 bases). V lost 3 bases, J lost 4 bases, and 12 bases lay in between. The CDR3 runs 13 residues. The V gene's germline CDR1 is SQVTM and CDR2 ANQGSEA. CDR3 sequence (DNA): TGCAGCGTTGATCACGGGGTACCAGAGACCCAGTACTTC. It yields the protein CSVDHGVPETQYF.

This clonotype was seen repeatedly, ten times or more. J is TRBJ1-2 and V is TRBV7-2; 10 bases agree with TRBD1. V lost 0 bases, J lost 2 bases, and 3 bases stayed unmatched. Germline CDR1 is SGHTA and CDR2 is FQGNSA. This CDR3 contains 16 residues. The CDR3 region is CASSLAGQGKNYGYTF. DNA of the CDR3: TGTGCCAGCAGCTTAGCGGGACAGGGGAAGAACTATGGCTACACCTTC.

CDR3 in amino acids: CSARGTSGQETQYF. The CDR3 coding sequence is TGCAGTGCTAGAGGGACTAGCGGCCAAGAGACCCAGTACTTC. This chain joins TRBV20-1 and TRBJ2-5, with 10 positions matching TRBD2. The CDR3 totals 14 residues. V trimming: 1 base; J trimming: 1 base; junction bases outside the gene matches: 0. Germline V CDR1 and CDR2: DFQATT, SNEGSKA (reference sequence).

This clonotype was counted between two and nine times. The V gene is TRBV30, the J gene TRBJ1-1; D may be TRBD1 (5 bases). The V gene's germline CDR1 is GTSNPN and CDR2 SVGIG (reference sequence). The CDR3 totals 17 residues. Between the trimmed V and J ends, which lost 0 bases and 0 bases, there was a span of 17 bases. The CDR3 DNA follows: TGTGCCTGGAGTGTACTGGGGGGTCCGGTCGTGAACACTGAAGCTTTCTTT. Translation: CAWSVLGGPVVNTEAFF.

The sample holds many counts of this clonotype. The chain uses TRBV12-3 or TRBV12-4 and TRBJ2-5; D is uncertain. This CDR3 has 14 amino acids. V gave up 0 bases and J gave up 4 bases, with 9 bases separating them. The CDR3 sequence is CASSLAVGAETQYF. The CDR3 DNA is TGTGCCAGCAGTTTAGCGGTGGGCGCAGAGACCCAGTACTTC.

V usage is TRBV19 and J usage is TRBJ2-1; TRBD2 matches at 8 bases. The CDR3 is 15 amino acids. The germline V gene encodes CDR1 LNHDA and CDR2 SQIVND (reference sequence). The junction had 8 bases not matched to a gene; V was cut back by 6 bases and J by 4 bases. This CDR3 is CASSVSGTAYNEQFF. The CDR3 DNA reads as TGTGCCAGTAGCGTTAGCGGGACCGCTTACAATGAGCAGTTCTTC.